This T cell receptor (beta chain) came from a study of blood T cell repertoires in COVID-19. The overall study: The samples span acute and convalescent COVID-19 from the United States, Italy and Spain. PBMCs, B-cell-depleted T cells, or T cells were the source of the cDNA or gDNA that made up the material.

In the original processing: Estimated nucleated cell counts came from reference gene primer amplification. Some clones are missing from TCRdb's copy, which holds only in-frame ones; the method was immunoSEQ multiplex PCR. The DNA gave D and trimming, while V, J and clone size come from that table. The table includes some 21,000 clones, about 78% detected once. V was shortened by 5 bases and J by 4 bases, with 14 bases between the two germline ends. CDR3 size: 14 residues. Germline V gene lookup returns CDR1 MNHEY and CDR2 SVGAGI. Material for sequencing was peripheral blood. This clonotype was sampled from a man aged 55 to 70 with active COVID-19. The genes are TRBV6-5 and TRBJ1-1; D possibly corresponds to TRBD1 (5 bases). The CDR3 spells CASSNSGLGTEAFF. The CDR3 coding sequence is TGTGCCAGCAGTAATTCAGGGTTGGGCACTGAAGCTTTCTTT.